This T cell receptor (beta chain) was observed in a study of T cells in Graves' hyperthyroidism and ophthalmopathy. This clonotype was seen only a few times. Its antigen is still unknown. General study results and limits: Most clonotypes expanded in thyroid above 0.001 were likewise present in blood. The model anticipated ophthalmopathy a median around six months pre-onset.

This CDR3 region has 16 residues. J lost 3 bases, V lost 3 bases, and 6 bases had no gene match. Germline V lookup: CDR1 SGHRS, CDR2 YFSETQ. Amplification of TCR beta CDR3 regions used RNA as the template. The HTBI primer set served for first-round RT-PCR of the TCR CDR3. TCRdb passed the multiplex PCR reads through MiXCR, listing each CDR3 protein once. The sample holds some 740,000 distinct CDR3 sequences, roughly 15% seen once. Sequencing was performed on blood. The V and J genes are TRBV5-1 and TRBJ2-5, with TRBD2 matching 12 bases. This TCR derives from a woman aged 18-29 years with Graves' hyperthyroidism. CDR3 sequence reads: CASSSLAGGGKETQYF. As DNA, the CDR3 is TGCGCCAGCAGCTCACTAGCGGGAGGAGGGAAAGAGACCCAGTACTTC.